In this sample, the clone carrying this T cell receptor (beta chain) turned up many times. The authors amplified TCR beta CDR3 regions, and they did so from RNA transcripts for repertoire sequencing. An initial RT-PCR round employing HTBI primers preceded a second-round multiplex PCR. Via MiXCR, TCRdb re-called the multiplex PCR reads, giving one row per CDR3 protein. The table shows 400,000 or so distinct CDR3 sequences, with 15% occurring only once. The data were obtained in a study of Graves' ophthalmopathy and Graves' hyperthyroidism. V was pared by 2 bases and J by 2 bases, with 7 bases between. CDR3 length equals 13 residues.

This receptor was identified in a woman between 18 and 29 years old with stable Graves' hyperthyroidism. V is TRBV12-3 or TRBV12-4 and J is TRBJ2-7; D is ambiguous. The sample comprised peripheral blood. The chain's CDR3 is CASSLRRAYEQYF. The CDR3 nucleotides are TGTGCCAGCAGTTTACGGCGCGCCTACGAGCAGTACTTC.